The rows below give T cell receptor beta chains drawn from one sample of a study of shared clonotypes between healthy human individuals. Repertoires were generated with immunoSEQ multiplex PCR, while TCRdb's copy carries only in-frame clones and drops some. The repertoire includes approximately 470,000 clones, 70% to 80% of them detected once, and 12% sits in the top ten. Input material: PBMCs. The receptors derive from a woman aged 40 to 50 in good health. Some clones in this sample may be carry-over from other donors' samples. CDR3s include the opening cysteine and the closing phenylalanine or tryptophan. A D gene is named only where the DNA matches it firmly. Size tells how often a clone was seen (once, few, many) or the class of an expanded clone, and some rows leave it out.

D gene | J gene | V gene | clone size | CDR3 protein | CDR3 DNA
NA | TRBJ2-7 | TRBV5-6 | NA | CASSWGRVPGEQYF | TGTGCCAGCAGCTGGGGGCGAGTGCCTGGCGAGCAGTACTTC
TRBD1 | TRBJ1-5 | TRBV5-1 | few | CASSPGQVGNQPQHF | TGCGCCAGCAGTCCGGGACAGGTCGGCAATCAGCCCCAGCATTTT
TRBD1 | TRBJ2-7 | TRBV5-3 | NA | CARSLGVRDSTYEQYF | TGTGCCAGAAGCTTGGGGGTCCGGGACAGTACCTACGAGCAGTACTTC
NA | TRBJ2-5 | TRBV5-4 | NA | CASSYPAASKETQYF | TGTGCCAGCAGCTACCCGGCAGCCTCCAAAGAGACCCAGTACTTC
NA | TRBJ1-1 | TRBV18 | NA | CASSPPGSQEAFF | TGTGCCAGCTCACCACCGGGATCACAGGAAGCTTTCTTT
NA | TRBJ2-3 | TRBV2 | NA | CAVGQRSDTQYF | TGTGCCGTCGGTCAGCGGTCAGATACGCAGTATTTT
NA | TRBJ2-6 | TRBV11-2 | NA | CASSLAGANVLTF | TGTGCCAGCAGCTTAGCTGGGGCCAACGTCCTGACTTTC
NA | TRBJ1-2 | TRBV28 | NA | CATRVGGGYGYTF | TGTGCCACCCGGGTGGGCGGCGGCTATGGCTACACCTTC
NA | TRBJ1-4 | TRBV2 | once | CASRAGGATNEKLFF | TGTGCCAGCAGGGCCGGGGGGGCAACTAATGAAAAACTGTTTTTT
NA | TRBJ2-1 | TRBV7-3 | NA | CASSLRGLSPTDEQFF | TGTGCCAGCAGCTTAAGGGGATTGAGCCCCACGGATGAGCAGTTCTTC
TRBD2 | TRBJ2-1 | TRBV5-1 | once | CASSLASGSSDEQFF | TGCGCCAGCAGCTTGGCTAGCGGGAGTAGCGATGAGCAGTTCTTC
NA | TRBJ2-1 | TRBV6-5 | NA | CASSYSGEQFF | TGTGCCAGCAGTTACTCTGGGGAGCAGTTCTTC
TRBD1 | TRBJ1-5 | TRBV7-8 | NA | CASSLGTGSNQPQHF | TGTGCCAGCAGCTTAGGGACAGGGAGCAATCAGCCCCAGCATTTT
TRBD1 | TRBJ1-2 | TRBV10-3 | NA | CAISGGQGTYGYTF | TGTGCCATCAGTGGGGGACAGGGGACCTATGGCTACACCTTC
TRBD1 | TRBJ2-7 | TRBV10-3 | NA | CAISVGTGSSYEQYF | TGTGCCATCAGCGTCGGGACAGGGAGCTCCTACGAGCAGTACTTC
NA | TRBJ1-5 | TRBV28 | NA | CASSLLNSNQPQHF | TGTGCCAGCAGTTTGCTCAATAGCAATCAGCCCCAGCATTTT
NA | TRBJ2-7 | TRBV15 | NA | CATSTERSDEQYF | TGTGCCACCAGCACCGAACGGAGCGACGAGCAGTACTTC
TRBD2 | TRBJ2-1 | TRBV10-3 | many | CATALTSDHNEQFF | TGTGCCACGGCACTGACTAGCGATCACAATGAGCAGTTCTTC
TRBD1 | TRBJ1-5 | TRBV6-1 | NA | CASTRQGIGNQPQHF | TGTGCCAGCACCAGACAGGGGATTGGCAATCAGCCCCAGCATTTT
TRBD1 | TRBJ1-2 | TRBV7-2 | NA | CASSLASKQGEGYTF | TGTGCCAGCAGCTTAGCAAGTAAACAGGGGGAGGGCTACACCTTC
NA | TRBJ1-1 | TRBV18 | NA | CASSPLEGRGAFF | TGTGCCAGCTCACCACTCGAAGGCCGCGGCGCTTTCTTT
NA | TRBJ2-4 | TRBV28 | NA | CATLGAIAVNIQYF | TGTGCCACCTTGGGTGCGATAGCCGTAAACATTCAGTACTTC
NA | TRBJ2-3 | TRBV19 | NA | CASSIRLDGTQYF | TGTGCCAGTAGTATCAGACTAGACGGTACGCAGTATTTT
NA | TRBJ2-2 | TRBV2 | NA | CASSEIGEQRELFF | TGTGCCAGCAGTGAGATCGGGGAGCAAAGGGAGCTGTTTTTT
NA | TRBJ1-1 | TRBV7-2 | NA | CASSLGSQVLNTEAFF | TGTGCCAGCAGCTTAGGAAGTCAGGTCTTGAACACTGAAGCTTTCTTT
NA | TRBJ2-6 | TRBV9 | NA | CASSVGGTGANVLTF | TGTGCCAGCAGCGTAGGGGGGACTGGGGCCAACGTCCTGACTTTC
NA | TRBJ2-7 | TRBV2 | NA | CASRIDTGSSYEQYF | TGTGCCAGCAGGATCGATACAGGGAGCTCCTACGAGCAGTACTTC
NA | TRBJ2-5 | TRBV11-2 | NA | CATPKGGPQVKFRETQYF | TGTGCCACGCCTAAAGGTGGGCCCCAGGTAAAATTTAGAGAGACCCAGTACTTC
NA | TRBJ2-2 | TRBV19 | NA | CATSRRGVGELFF | TGTGCCACTAGTCGGAGAGGGGTAGGGGAGCTGTTTTTT
TRBD1 | TRBJ2-1 | TRBV7-9 | NA | CASSHRQGAIYNEQFF | TGTGCCAGCAGCCACCGACAGGGGGCGATCTACAATGAGCAGTTCTTC
TRBD2 | TRBJ2-1 | TRBV11-1 | NA | CASSFNFGTSKAEQFF | TGTGCCAGCAGCTTCAACTTCGGGACTAGCAAGGCTGAGCAGTTCTTC
TRBD2 | TRBJ2-2 | TRBV5-1 | NA | CASSWGLAGTFTGELFF | TGCGCCAGCAGCTGGGGACTAGCGGGAACTTTTACCGGGGAGCTGTTTTTT
TRBD1 | TRBJ1-5 | TRBV18 | once | CASSPGQGVQPQHF | TGTGCCAGCTCACCGGGACAGGGGGTTCAGCCCCAGCATTTT
NA | TRBJ1-1 | TRBV30 | few | CAWSVDSRNTEAFF | TGTGCCTGGAGTGTAGACAGCCGGAACACTGAAGCTTTCTTT
TRBD2 | TRBJ2-3 | TRBV19 | NA | CASSTLAGGPGDTQYF | TGTGCCAGTAGTACTCTCGCGGGAGGGCCCGGAGATACGCAGTATTTT
TRBD2 | TRBJ2-3 | TRBV27 | NA | CASSSRGTTTDTQYF | TGTGCCAGCAGTTCCCGGGGGACTACTACAGATACGCAGTATTTT